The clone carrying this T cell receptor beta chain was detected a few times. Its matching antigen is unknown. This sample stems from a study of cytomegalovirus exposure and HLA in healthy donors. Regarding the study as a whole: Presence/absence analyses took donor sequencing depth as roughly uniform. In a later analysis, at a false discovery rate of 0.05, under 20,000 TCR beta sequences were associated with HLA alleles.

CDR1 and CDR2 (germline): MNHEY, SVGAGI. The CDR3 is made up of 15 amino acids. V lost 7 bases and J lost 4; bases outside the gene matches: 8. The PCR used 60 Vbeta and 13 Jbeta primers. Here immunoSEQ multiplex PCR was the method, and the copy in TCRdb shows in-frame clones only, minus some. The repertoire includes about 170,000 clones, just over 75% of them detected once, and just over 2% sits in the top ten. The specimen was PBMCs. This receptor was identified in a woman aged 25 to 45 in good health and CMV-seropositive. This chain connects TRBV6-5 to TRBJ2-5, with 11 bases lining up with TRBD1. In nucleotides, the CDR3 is TGTGCCAGCACGGGGACAGGGGGTCTCGGAGAGACCCAGTACTTC. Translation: CASTGTGGLGETQYF.